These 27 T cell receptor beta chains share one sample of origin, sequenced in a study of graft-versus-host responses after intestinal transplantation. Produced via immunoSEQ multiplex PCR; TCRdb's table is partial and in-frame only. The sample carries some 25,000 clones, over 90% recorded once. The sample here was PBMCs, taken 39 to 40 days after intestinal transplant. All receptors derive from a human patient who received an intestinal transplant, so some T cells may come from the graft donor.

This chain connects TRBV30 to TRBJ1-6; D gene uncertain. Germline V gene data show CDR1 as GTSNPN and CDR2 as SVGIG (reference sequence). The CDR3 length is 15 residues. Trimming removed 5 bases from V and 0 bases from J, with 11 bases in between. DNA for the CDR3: TGTGCCTGGGATATAAGTTCCTCCTATAATTCACCCCTCCACTTT. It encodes CAWDISSSYNSPLHF.

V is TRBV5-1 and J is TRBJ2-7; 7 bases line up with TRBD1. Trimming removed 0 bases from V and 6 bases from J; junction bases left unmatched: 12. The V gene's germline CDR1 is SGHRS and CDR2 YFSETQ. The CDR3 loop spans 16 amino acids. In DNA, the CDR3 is TGCGCCAGCAGCTTGGCGGGGACCGAAGGGGGCTTCGAGCAGTACTTC. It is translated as CASSLAGTEGGFEQYF.

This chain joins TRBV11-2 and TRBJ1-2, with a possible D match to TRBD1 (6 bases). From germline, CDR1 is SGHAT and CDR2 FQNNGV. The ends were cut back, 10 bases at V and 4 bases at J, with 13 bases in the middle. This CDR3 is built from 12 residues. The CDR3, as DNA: TGTGCCACCTCAGGGGCGGGCTATGGCTACACCTTC. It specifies CATSGAGYGYTF. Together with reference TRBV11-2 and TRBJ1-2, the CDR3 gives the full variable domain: EAGVAQSPRYKIIEKRQSVAFWCNPISGHATLYWYQQILGQGPKLLIQFQNNGVVDDSQLPKDRFSAERLKGVDSTLKIQPAKLEDSAVYLCATSGAGYGYTFGSGTRLTVV.

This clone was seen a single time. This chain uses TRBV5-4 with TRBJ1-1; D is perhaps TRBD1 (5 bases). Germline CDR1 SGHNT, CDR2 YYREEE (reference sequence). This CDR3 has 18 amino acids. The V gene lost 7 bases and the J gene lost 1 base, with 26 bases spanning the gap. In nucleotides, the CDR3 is TGTGCCAGCTACTCTGACCCACCCCGTCCAGGGCCGAACACTGAAGCTTTCTTT. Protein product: CASYSDPPRPGPNTEAFF.

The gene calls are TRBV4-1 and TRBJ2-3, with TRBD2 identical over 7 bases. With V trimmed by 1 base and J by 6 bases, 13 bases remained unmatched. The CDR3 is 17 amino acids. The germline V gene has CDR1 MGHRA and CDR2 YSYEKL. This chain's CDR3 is CASSQGPKRDGPDTQYF. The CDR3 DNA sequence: TGCGCCAGCAGCCAAGGACCTAAGCGGGACGGCCCCGATACGCAGTATTTT.

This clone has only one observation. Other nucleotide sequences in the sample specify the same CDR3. CDR3 region: CASSEGLAGGPEYF. CDR3 coding DNA: TGTGCCAGCAGTGAAGGCCTAGCGGGAGGGCCAGAGTACTTC. The V and J genes are TRBV2 and TRBJ2-4; TRBD2 matches 12 bases. The CDR3 has 14 amino acids. Germline V CDR1 and CDR2: SNHLY, FYNNEI. With 1 base clipped from V and 14 bases from J, the junction kept 6 bases outside the gene matches.

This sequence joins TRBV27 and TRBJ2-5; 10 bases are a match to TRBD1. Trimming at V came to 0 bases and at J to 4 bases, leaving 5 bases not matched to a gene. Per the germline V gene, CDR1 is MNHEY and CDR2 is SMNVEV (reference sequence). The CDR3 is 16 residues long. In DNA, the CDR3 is TGTGCCAGCAGTTTATCCCCGGGGACAGGGGTAGAGACCCAGTACTTC. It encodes CASSLSPGTGVETQYF.

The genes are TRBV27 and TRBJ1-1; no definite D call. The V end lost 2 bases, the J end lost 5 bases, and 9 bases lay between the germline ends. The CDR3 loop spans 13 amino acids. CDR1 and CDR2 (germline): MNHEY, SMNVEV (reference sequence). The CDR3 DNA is TGTGCCAGCAGTTTAGGTGCGGGGACTGAAGCTTTCTTT. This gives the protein CASSLGAGTEAFF.

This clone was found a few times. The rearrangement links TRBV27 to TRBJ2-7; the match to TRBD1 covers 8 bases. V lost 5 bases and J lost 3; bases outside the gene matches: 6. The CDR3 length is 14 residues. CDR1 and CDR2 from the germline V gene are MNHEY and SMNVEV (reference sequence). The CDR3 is CASSPGQGGYEQYF. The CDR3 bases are TGTGCCAGCAGTCCCGGACAGGGAGGCTACGAGCAGTACTTC.

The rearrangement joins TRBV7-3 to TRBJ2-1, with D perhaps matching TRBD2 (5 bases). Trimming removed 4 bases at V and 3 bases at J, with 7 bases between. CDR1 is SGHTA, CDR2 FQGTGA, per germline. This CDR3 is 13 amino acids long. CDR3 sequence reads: CASSSGLYNEQFF. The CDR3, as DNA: TGTGCCAGCAGCTCAGGACTCTACAATGAGCAGTTCTTC.

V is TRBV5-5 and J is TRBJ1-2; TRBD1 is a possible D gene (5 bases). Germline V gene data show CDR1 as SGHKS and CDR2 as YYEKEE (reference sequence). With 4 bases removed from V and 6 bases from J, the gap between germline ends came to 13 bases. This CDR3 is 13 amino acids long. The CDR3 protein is CASSPRVGDGYTF. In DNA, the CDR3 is TGTGCCAGCAGCCCGCGGGTGGGGGATGGCTACACCTTC. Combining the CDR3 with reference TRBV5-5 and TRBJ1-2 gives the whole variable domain DAGVTQSPTHLIKTRGQQVTLRCSPISGHKSVSWYQQVLGQGPQFIFQYYEKEERGRGNFPDRFSARQFPNYSSELNVNALLLGDSALYLCASSPRVGDGYTFGSGTRLTVV.

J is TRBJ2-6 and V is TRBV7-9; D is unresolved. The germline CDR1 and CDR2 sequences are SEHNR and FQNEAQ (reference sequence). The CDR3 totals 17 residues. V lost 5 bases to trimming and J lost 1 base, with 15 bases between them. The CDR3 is CASSGSALRSGANVLTF. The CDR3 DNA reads TGTGCCAGCAGCGGGTCCGCTTTACGATCTGGGGCCAACGTCCTGACTTTC.

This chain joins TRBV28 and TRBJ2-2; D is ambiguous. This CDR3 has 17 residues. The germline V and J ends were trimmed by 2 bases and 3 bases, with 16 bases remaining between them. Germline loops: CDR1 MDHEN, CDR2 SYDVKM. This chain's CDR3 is CASSLEMRHLYTGELFF. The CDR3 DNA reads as TGTGCCAGCAGTTTAGAAATGAGACACCTTTACACCGGGGAGCTGTTTTTT. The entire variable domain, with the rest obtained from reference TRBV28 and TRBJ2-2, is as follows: DVKVTQSSRYLVKRTGEKVFLECVQDMDHENMFWYRQDPGLGLRLIYFSYDVKMKEKGDIPEGYSVSREKKERFSLILESASTNQTSMYLCASSLEMRHLYTGELFFGEGSRLTVL.

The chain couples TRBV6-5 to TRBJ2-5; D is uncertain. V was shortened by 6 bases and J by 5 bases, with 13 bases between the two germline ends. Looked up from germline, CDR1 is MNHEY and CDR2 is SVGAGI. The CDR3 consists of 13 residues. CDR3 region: CASSSYWPETQYF. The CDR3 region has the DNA TGTGCCAGCAGCTCCTACTGGCCGGAGACCCAGTACTTC.

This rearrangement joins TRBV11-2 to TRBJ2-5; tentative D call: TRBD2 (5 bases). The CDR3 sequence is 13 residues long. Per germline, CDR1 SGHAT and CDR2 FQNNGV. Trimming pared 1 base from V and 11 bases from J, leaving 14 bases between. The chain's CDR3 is CASSLGRLAEQYF. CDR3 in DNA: TGTGCCAGCAGCTTAGGTAGGCTAGCTGAGCAGTACTTC.

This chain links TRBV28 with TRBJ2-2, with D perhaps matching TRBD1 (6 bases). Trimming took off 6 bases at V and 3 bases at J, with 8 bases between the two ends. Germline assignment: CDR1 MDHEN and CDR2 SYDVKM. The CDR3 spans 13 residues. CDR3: CASSRTDTGELFF. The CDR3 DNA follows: TGTGCCAGCAGCCGGACAGACACCGGGGAGCTGTTTTTT.

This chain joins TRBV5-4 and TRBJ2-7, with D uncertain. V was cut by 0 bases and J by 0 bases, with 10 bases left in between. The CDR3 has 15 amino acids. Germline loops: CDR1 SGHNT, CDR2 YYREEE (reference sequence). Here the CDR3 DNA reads TGTGCCAGCAGCTTGGATGGCATGAGCTCCTACGAGCAGTACTTC. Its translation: CASSLDGMSSYEQYF.

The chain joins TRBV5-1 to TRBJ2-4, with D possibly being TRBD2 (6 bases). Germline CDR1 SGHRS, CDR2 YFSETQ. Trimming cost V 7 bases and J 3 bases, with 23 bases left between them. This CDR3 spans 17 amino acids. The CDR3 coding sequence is TGCGCCAGCCGCCGGGGATTGGATCGGGAGTGCAAAAACATTCAGTACTTC. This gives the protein CASRRGLDRECKNIQYF.

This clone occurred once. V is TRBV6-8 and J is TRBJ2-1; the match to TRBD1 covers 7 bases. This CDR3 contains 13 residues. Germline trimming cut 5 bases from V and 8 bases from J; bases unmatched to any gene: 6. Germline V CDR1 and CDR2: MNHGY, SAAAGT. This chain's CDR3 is CASSPRQGDEQFF. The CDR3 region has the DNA TGTGCCAGCAGTCCCCGACAGGGCGATGAGCAGTTCTTC.

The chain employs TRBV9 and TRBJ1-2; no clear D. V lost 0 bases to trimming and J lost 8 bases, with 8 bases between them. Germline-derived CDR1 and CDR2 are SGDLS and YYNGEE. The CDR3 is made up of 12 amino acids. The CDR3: CASSVGGGGYTF. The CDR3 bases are TGTGCCAGCAGCGTAGGGGGAGGAGGCTACACCTTC.

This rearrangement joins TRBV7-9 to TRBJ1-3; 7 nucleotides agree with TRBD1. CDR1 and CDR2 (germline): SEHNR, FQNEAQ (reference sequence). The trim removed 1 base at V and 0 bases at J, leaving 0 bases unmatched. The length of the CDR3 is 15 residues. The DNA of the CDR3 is TGTGCCAGCAGCTTAGGGGACAGCTCTGGAAACACCATATATTTT. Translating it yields CASSLGDSSGNTIYF.

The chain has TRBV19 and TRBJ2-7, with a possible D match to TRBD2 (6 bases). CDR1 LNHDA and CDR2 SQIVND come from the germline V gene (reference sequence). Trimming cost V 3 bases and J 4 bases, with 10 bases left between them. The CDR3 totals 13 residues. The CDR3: CASSISGLYEQYF. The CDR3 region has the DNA TGTGCCAGTAGTATTAGCGGTCTGTACGAGCAGTACTTC.

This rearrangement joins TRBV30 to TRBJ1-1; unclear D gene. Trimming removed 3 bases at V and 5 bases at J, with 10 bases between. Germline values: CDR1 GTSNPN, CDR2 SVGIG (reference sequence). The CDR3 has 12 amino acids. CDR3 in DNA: TGTGCCTGGAGGGCGGTGGGGACTGAAGCTTTCTTT. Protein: CAWRAVGTEAFF. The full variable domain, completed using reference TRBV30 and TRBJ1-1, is SQTIHQWPATLVQPVGSPLSLECTVEGTSNPNLYWYRQAAGRGLQLLFYSVGIGQISSEVPQNLSASRPQDRQFILSSKKLLLSDSGFYLCAWRAVGTEAFFGQGTRLTVV.

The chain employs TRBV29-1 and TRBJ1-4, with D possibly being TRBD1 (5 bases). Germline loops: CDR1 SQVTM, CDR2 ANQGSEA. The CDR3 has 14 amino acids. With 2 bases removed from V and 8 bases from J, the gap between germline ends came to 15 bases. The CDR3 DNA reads TGCAGCGTTGAAATCGCAGGGAAAGGGGAAAAACTGTTTTTT. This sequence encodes CSVEIAGKGEKLFF.

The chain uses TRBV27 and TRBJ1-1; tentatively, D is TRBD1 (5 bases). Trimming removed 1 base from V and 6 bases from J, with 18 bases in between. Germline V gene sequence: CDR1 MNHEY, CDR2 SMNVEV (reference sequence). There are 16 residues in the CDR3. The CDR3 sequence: CASSLLAPGPRAEAFF. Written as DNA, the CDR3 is TGTGCCAGCAGTTTATTAGCTCCGGGCCCCAGGGCTGAAGCTTTCTTT.

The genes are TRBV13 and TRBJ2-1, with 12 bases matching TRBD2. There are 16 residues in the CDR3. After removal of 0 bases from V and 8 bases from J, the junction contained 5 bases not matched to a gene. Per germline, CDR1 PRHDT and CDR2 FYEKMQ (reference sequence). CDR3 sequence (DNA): TGTGCCAGCAGCTTAGGACCGACTAGCGGGGGCTATGAGCAGTTCTTC. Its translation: CASSLGPTSGGYEQFF.

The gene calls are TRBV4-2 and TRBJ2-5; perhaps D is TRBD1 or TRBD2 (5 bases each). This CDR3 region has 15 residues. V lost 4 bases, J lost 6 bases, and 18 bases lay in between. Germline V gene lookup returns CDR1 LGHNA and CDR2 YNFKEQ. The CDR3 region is CASSPGVGEGKTQYF. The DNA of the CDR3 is TGTGCCAGCAGCCCAGGAGTGGGGGAAGGGAAGACCCAGTACTTC.